Below are 22 T cell receptor beta chains sequenced from a single sample in a study of blood T cell repertoires in COVID-19 (TCRdb year 2020). The receptor library was made with the immunoSEQ multiplex PCR assay. TCRdb mirrors the immuneACCESS table, restricted to in-frame sequences. Some clones are absent from its copies; in checked studies, under half trace to an unresolved V gene, and the reason for the others is unknown. The sample data list under 300,000 clones, and about 83% of these were observed just once. The ten largest clones add up to 1.5% of the sample. Sample: peripheral blood. Receptors originate from a middle-aged woman who had recovered from COVID-19.

This rearrangement joins TRBV4-1 to TRBJ2-5; 10 bases line up with TRBD1. CDR1 MGHRA and CDR2 YSYEKL come from the germline V gene. The V and J ends lost 4 bases and 6 bases, in that order; junction bases with no gene match: 5. The CDR3 loop spans 14 amino acids. The CDR3 nucleotides read TGCGCCAGCAGCCTAGACAGGGGGCAGAAGACCCAGTACTTC. It encodes CASSLDRGQKTQYF.

The CDR3 reads CASNFAGPTDTQYF. CDR3 nucleotides: TGTGCCAGCAATTTTGCGGGACCCACAGATACGCAGTATTTT. The genes are TRBV2 and TRBJ2-3; a weak D match, TRBD2 (6 bases). Germline loops: CDR1 SNHLY, CDR2 FYNNEI. Trimming removed 7 bases at V and 2 bases at J, with 13 bases between. The CDR3 sequence is 14 residues long.

This chain joins TRBV25-1 and TRBJ1-5; D is ambiguous. V was clipped by 5 bases and J by 6 bases, with 14 bases between them. Germline V gives CDR1 MGHDK, CDR2 SYGVNS. The CDR3 length is 14 residues. The CDR3 loop is CASSPTGVSQPQHF. The CDR3 DNA sequence: TGTGCCAGCAGTCCAACCGGGGTAAGTCAGCCCCAGCATTTT.

This clone has a single count. This chain joins TRBV5-1 and TRBJ2-5; 7 bases align to TRBD2. The CDR3 totals 14 residues. J lost 5 bases, V lost 2 bases, and 6 bases had no gene match. The V gene's germline CDR1 is SGHRS and CDR2 YFSETQ. The CDR3 spells CASSLRLAEETQYF. CDR3 nucleotides: TGCGCCAGCAGCTTAAGACTAGCAGAGGAGACCCAGTACTTC.

The CDR3 bases are TGTGCCAGCAGTTTCACTAGCGGGGGGCCCGACAATGAGCAGTTCTTC. This gives the protein CASSFTSGGPDNEQFF. The chain couples TRBV27 to TRBJ2-1, with 12 bases identical to TRBD2. CDR1 is MNHEY, CDR2 SMNVEV, per germline (reference sequence). The CDR3 is 16 residues long. Trimming at V came to 3 bases and at J to 5 bases, leaving 5 bases not matched to a gene.

In this sample, this clone turned up once. The chain's CDR3 is CASSQRWDRGLGEQFF. DNA for the CDR3: TGTGCCAGCAGCCAAAGATGGGACAGGGGTTTGGGTGAGCAGTTCTTC. The V call is TRBV7-8, the J call TRBJ2-1, with 10 bases matching TRBD1. The CDR3 is made up of 16 amino acids. With 5 bases clipped from V and 9 bases from J, the junction kept 13 bases outside the gene matches. CDR1 is SGHVS, CDR2 FQNEAQ, per germline.

This chain links TRBV7-9 with TRBJ1-5; 7 nucleotides match TRBD1. With 6 bases clipped from V and 0 bases from J, the junction kept 8 bases outside the gene matches. The CDR3 contains 16 residues. The germline V gene encodes CDR1 SEHNR and CDR2 FQNEAQ (reference sequence). DNA for the CDR3: TGTGCCAGCAGTTTTAGCGGGACAGATAGCAATCAGCCCCAGCATTTT. Translation: CASSFSGTDSNQPQHF.

V is TRBV11-3 and J is TRBJ2-2; 9 bases are shared with TRBD1. The germline gives CDR1 SGHNT, CDR2 YENEEA. The CDR3 extends over 18 amino acids. The J segment lost 1 base and the V segment lost 0 bases, leaving 6 bases of the junction unmatched. The CDR3 region has the DNA TGTGCCAGCAGCTTAGAAGGACGGGACAGGGTGAACACCGGGGAGCTGTTTTTT. Protein sequence: CASSLEGRDRVNTGELFF.

The CDR3 DNA follows: TGTGCCAGCAGCTCCGGGGGATTTGGACAGGGTAGCGAGCAGTACTTC. Its translation: CASSSGGFGQGSEQYF. V and J are TRBV5-4 and TRBJ2-7, with 8 nucleotides matching TRBD1. The V segment lost 3 bases and the J segment 6 bases; nucleotides outside the gene matches: 14. The CDR3 has 16 residues. Germline loops: CDR1 SGHNT, CDR2 YYREEE (reference sequence).

V and J are TRBV7-8 and TRBJ2-1; 9 bases match TRBD2. This CDR3 contains 15 residues. Unmatched junction bases numbered 3, after V lost 1 base and J lost 5 bases. Germline CDR1 SGHVS, CDR2 FQNEAQ. The CDR3 loop is CASSLGLAGNNEQFF. In nucleotides, the CDR3 is TGTGCCAGCAGCTTAGGGCTAGCGGGGAACAATGAGCAGTTCTTC.

This clone was picked up one time. This chain joins TRBV5-1 and TRBJ2-2; 11 bases fit TRBD2. The CDR3 is made up of 19 amino acids. In germline, CDR1 is SGHRS, CDR2 YFSETQ. Germline trimming cut 7 bases from V and 2 bases from J; bases unmatched to any gene: 16. The CDR3 is CASQPGVLAGAKNTGELFF. CDR3 coding DNA: TGCGCCAGCCAGCCAGGGGTACTAGCGGGGGCGAAAAACACCGGGGAGCTGTTTTTT. Full variable domain (rest looked up from reference TRBV5-1 and TRBJ2-2): KAGVTQTPRYLIKTRGQQVTLSCSPISGHRSVSWYQQTPGQGLQFLFEYFSETQRNKGNFPGRFSGRQFSNSRSEMNVSTLELGDSALYLCASQPGVLAGAKNTGELFFGEGSRLTVL.

J is TRBJ2-7 and V is TRBV19; 12 bases align to TRBD1. V lost 5 bases, J lost 5 bases, and 7 bases stayed unmatched. Germline CDR1 reads LNHDA; CDR2 reads SQIVND (reference sequence). CDR3 size: 15 residues. CDR3 sequence reads: CASSLGQGAVNEQYF. CDR3 bases: TGTGCCAGTAGTCTGGGACAGGGGGCTGTCAACGAGCAGTACTTC.

This chain joins TRBV7-2 and TRBJ2-3; tentatively, D is TRBD1 (5 bases). CDR1 is SGHTA and CDR2 is FQGNSA in the germline V gene. V gave up 1 base and J gave up 10 bases, with 12 bases separating them. The CDR3 covers 13 residues. The CDR3 nucleotides are TGTGCCAGCAGCTTAGTGGGGCAGGAGTCGCAGTATTTT. It yields the protein CASSLVGQESQYF.

The J gene is TRBJ1-6, the V gene TRBV6-2 or TRBV6-3; the D is unclear. The CDR3 extends over 14 amino acids. From germline, CDR1 is MNHEY and CDR2 SVGEGT. Between the trimmed V and J ends, which lost 7 bases and 7 bases, there was a span of 14 bases. Written as DNA, the CDR3 is TGTGCCAGCACCCCGGGTTCTAGGAATTCACCCCTCCACTTT. It yields the protein CASTPGSRNSPLHF.

This clone was observed a single time. The same CDR3 arises from other DNA sequences in this sample as well. This chain joins TRBV5-1 and TRBJ2-7, with D hard to call. Germline V gene data show CDR1 as SGHRS and CDR2 as YFSETQ. The germline V and J ends were trimmed by 0 bases and 1 base, with 5 bases remaining between them. The length of the CDR3 is 13 residues. The CDR3 DNA follows: TGCGCCAGCAGCTTGGGACAATCCTACGAGCAGTACTTC. It encodes CASSLGQSYEQYF.

The V call is TRBV10-3, the J call TRBJ1-1, with 12 bases lining up with TRBD1. With 3 bases clipped from V and 5 bases from J, the junction kept 4 bases outside the gene matches. Germline V gives CDR1 ENHRY, CDR2 SYGVKD. CDR3 length: 15 amino acids. The CDR3 nucleotides are TGTGCCATCAGTGACGGGACAGGGGGCGAAACTGAAGCTTTCTTT. Translating gives CAISDGTGGETEAFF.

This chain joins TRBV5-8 and TRBJ1-2; no clear D gene. CDR1 is SGHTS and CDR2 is YDEGEE in the germline V gene. The CDR3 runs 13 residues. Trimming left V 0 bases short and J 7 bases short, with 10 bases between. This chain's CDR3 is CASSLALRSGYTF. In DNA, the CDR3 is TGTGCCAGCAGCTTGGCGCTGCGAAGTGGCTACACCTTC.

Only a few counts were recorded for this clone. The chain employs TRBV7-9 and TRBJ2-3; the match to TRBD2 covers 8 bases. The ends lost 3 bases at V and 3 bases at J; junction bases unmatched: 14. Per germline, CDR1 SEHNR and CDR2 FQNEAQ (reference sequence). The CDR3 runs 18 residues. Here the CDR3 DNA reads TGTGCCAGCAGCTTGGCGAAACTTAGCGGGGAGGGAACAGATACGCAGTATTTT. Its translation is CASSLAKLSGEGTDTQYF.

The chain joins TRBV5-4 to TRBJ1-6; 8 nucleotides match TRBD1. V lost 2 bases and J lost 7; bases outside the gene matches: 2. The CDR3 is 14 amino acids. Germline lookup yields CDR1 SGHNT and CDR2 YYREEE (reference sequence). For the CDR3, the DNA is TGTGCCAGCAGCTTCCAGGGGGCGAATTCACCCCTCCACTTT. Amino acid sequence: CASSFQGANSPLHF. Full variable domain (remainder filled in from reference TRBV5-4 and TRBJ1-6): ETGVTQSPTHLIKTRGQQVTLRCSSQSGHNTVSWYQQALGQGPQFIFQYYREEENGRGNFPPRFSGLQFPNYSSELNVNALELDDSALYLCASSFQGANSPLHFGNGTRLTVT.

The V and J genes are TRBV4-1 and TRBJ2-5; 7 positions match TRBD2. This CDR3 comprises 16 residues. Germline values: CDR1 MGHRA, CDR2 YSYEKL. Trimming at V came to 4 bases and at J to 3 bases, leaving 11 bases not matched to a gene. The CDR3 DNA sequence: TGCGCCAGCAGCCTAAAACTACTAGCGTACAAAGAGACCCAGTACTTC. Its protein is CASSLKLLAYKETQYF.

The chain carries TRBV24-1 and TRBJ1-2, with TRBD1 matching over 7 bases. The CDR3 has 12 amino acids. Unmatched junction bases numbered 5, after V lost 8 bases and J lost 6 bases. Germline CDR1 and CDR2: KGHDR and SFDVKD. This CDR3 reads CATKTGLDGYTF. The CDR3 nucleotides read TGTGCCACCAAGACAGGGCTGGATGGCTACACCTTC.

The rearrangement joins TRBV29-1 to TRBJ2-3, with 16 bases that match TRBD2. There are 18 residues in the CDR3. Germline loops: CDR1 SQVTM, CDR2 ANQGSEA. V dropped 7 bases and J dropped 1; count of bases not matched to a gene: 11. The CDR3 sequence is CSAPGLAGGAGGTDTQYF. The CDR3 DNA reads TGCAGCGCCCCGGGACTAGCGGGGGGGGCCGGTGGCACAGATACGCAGTATTTT.